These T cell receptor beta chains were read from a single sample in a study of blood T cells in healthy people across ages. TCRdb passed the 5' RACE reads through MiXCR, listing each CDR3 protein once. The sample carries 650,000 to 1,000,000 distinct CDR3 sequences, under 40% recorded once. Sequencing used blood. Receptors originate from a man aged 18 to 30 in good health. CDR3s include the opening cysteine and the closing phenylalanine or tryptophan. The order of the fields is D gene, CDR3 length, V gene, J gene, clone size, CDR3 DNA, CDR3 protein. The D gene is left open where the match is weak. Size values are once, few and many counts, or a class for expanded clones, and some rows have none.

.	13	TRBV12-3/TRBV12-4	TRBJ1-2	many	TGTGCCAGCAGTTTTGGGAGTTTAAAGGGCTACACCTTC	CASSFGSLKGYTF
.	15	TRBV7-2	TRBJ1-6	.	TGTGCCAGCAGCCCGCAGGCGGGGGGATTGTCACCCCTCCACTTT	CASSPQAGGLSPLHF
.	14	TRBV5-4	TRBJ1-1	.	TGTGCCAGCAGCTCCTACAGCGGTGGGACTGAAGCTTTCTTT	CASSSYSGGTEAFF
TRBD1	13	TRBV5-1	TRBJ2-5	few	TGCGCCACCTCCGGACAGGCCCGAGAGACCCAGTACTTC	CATSGQARETQYF
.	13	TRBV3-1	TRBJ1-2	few	TGTGCCAGCAGCCAAGTCAGGGCCCATGGCTACACCTTC	CASSQVRAHGYTF
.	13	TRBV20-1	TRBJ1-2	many	TGCAGTGTCCCGGGACACTTTAACTATGGCTACACCTTC	CSVPGHFNYGYTF
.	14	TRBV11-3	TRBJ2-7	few	TGTGCCAGCAGCACTGGGTGGGGGGACAATGAGCAGTACTTC	CASSTGWGDNEQYF
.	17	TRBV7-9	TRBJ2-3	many	TGTGCCAGCACCGAACCGGGACTCCGAATCCTCACAGATACGCAGTATTTT	CASTEPGLRILTDTQYF
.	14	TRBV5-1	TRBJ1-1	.	TGCGCCAGCAGCTGGGAGGACTTGAACACTGAAGCTTTCTTT	CASSWEDLNTEAFF
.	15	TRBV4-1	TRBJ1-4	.	TGCGCCAGCAGCCCCGGACGGTCAACTAATGAAAAACTGTTTTTT	CASSPGRSTNEKLFF
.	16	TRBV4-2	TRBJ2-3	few	TGTGCCAGCAGCCAAGGCCAGCCGGACAGCACAGATACGCAGTATTTT	CASSQGQPDSTDTQYF
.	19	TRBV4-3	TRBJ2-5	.	TGCGCCAGCAGCCAAGATCCGCACGGAGGTGGGGGGGCCGATAATGAGCAGTACTTC	CASSQDPHGGGGADNEQYF
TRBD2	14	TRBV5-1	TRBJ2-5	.	TGCGCCAGCAGCTTGGACCAGGGAGGGATTGAGCAGTACTTC	CASSLDQGGIEQYF
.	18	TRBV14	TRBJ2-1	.	TGTGCCAGCAGCGGCAGGGTGGAATCTACTCTACGATACAATGAGCAGTTCTTC	CASSGRVESTLRYNEQFF
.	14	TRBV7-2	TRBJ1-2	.	TGTGCCAGCAGCCTCGTAGGGGCGAACTATGGCTACATCTTC	CASSLVGANYGYIF
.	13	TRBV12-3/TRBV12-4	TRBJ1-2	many	TGTGCCAGCACCCTCCGGACGGGCCATGGCTACACCTTC	CASTLRTGHGYTF
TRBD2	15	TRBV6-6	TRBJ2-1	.	TGTGCCAGCAGTTATAGCGGGGCCGGCTACAATGAGCAGTTCTTC	CASSYSGAGYNEQFF
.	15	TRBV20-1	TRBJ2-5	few	TGCAGTGCTAGGTCTTGGCAGTCCACCCAAGAGACCCAGTACTTC	CSARSWQSTQETQYF
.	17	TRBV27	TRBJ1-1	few	TGTGCCAGCAGTCAATCAAGGGGGGTGATGAGGAACACTGAAGCTTTCTTT	CASSQSRGVMRNTEAFF
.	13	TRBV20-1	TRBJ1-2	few	TGCAGTGCTAGGAGCGACGTCCCGTATGGCTACACCTTC	CSARSDVPYGYTF
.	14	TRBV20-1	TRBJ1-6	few	TGCAGTGCTAGAGACCCACCTGGGGGTTCACCCCTCCACTTT	CSARDPPGGSPLHF
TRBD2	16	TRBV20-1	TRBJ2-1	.	TGCAGTGCTAGAGATAGGGTAGCGGGGGCCTACAATGAGCAGTTCTTC	CSARDRVAGAYNEQFF
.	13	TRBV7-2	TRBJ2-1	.	TGTGCCAGCAGCCGACTTGGGGTCAATGAGCAGTTCTTC	CASSRLGVNEQFF
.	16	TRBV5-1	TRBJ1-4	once	TGCGCCAGCAGCCCTGATTTGGGGGCTCGGGATGAAAAACTGTTTTTT	CASSPDLGARDEKLFF
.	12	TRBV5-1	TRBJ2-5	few	TGCGCCAGCAGCTTGCAGCAAGAGACCCAGTACTTC	CASSLQQETQYF
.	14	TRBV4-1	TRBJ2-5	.	TGCGCCAGCAGCCAAGTAGGCGGTAAGCTTGAGCAGTACTTC	CASSQVGGKLEQYF
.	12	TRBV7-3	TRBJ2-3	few	TGTGCCAGCAGCTTCTTTGAAGATACGCAGTATTTT	CASSFFEDTQYF
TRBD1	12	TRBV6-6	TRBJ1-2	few	TGTGCCACCAAAAACAGGGGGCATGGCTACACCTTC	CATKNRGHGYTF
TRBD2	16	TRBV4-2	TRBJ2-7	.	TGTGCCAGCAGCCAAGATTTAAGCGGGGTCTACAATGAGCAGTACTTC	CASSQDLSGVYNEQYF
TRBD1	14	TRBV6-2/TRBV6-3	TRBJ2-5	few	TGTGCCAGCAAGGGACAGGGGGACTACAATGAGCAGTACTTC	CASKGQGDYNEQYF
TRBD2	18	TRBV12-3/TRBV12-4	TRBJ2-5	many	TGTGCCAGCAGTTTGGGGGGACTAGCGGGAGCGTACCAAGAGACCCAGTACTTC	CASSLGGLAGAYQETQYF
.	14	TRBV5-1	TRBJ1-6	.	TGCGCCAGCAGGCTCGGGAGACGGGATTCACCCCTCCACTTT	CASRLGRRDSPLHF
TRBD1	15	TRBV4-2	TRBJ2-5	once	TGTGCCAGCAGCCAGCGACAGGGGGACAGCGAGACCCAGTACTTC	CASSQRQGDSETQYF
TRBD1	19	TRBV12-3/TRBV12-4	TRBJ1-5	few	TGTGCCAGCAGTTTACATCGGGCCACAGGGGGCAAGGACAATCAGCCCCAGCATTTT	CASSLHRATGGKDNQPQHF
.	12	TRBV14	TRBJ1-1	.	TGTGCCAGCAGCCTCTTCTCTGGTGAAGCTTTCTTT	CASSLFSGEAFF
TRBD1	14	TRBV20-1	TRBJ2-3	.	TGCAGTGCTGCCGAACAGGGGGCAGGGGATACGCAGTATTTT	CSAAEQGAGDTQYF
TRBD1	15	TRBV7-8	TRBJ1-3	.	TGTGCCAGCAGCTCGGGGACAGGGTCTGGAAACACCATATATTTT	CASSSGTGSGNTIYF
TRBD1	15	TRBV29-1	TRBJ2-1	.	TGCAGCGCCGTGCGGGGACAGGGATCTATGAATGAGCAGTTCTTC	CSAVRGQGSMNEQFF
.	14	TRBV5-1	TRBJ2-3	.	TGCGCCAGCTGTCAGGGGGGACCCACAGATACGCAGTATTTT	CASCQGGPTDTQYF
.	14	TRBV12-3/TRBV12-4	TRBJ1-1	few	TGTGCCAGCAGCACCCGAGGGGGGAACACTGAAGCTTTCTTT	CASSTRGGNTEAFF
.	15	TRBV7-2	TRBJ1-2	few	TGTGCCAGCAGCTCTCCAACGGGTAAAGTAGCTGGCTACACCTTC	CASSSPTGKVAGYTF
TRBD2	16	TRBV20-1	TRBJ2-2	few	TGCAGTGCTGAGAGTAGCGGGGCCGCGAACACCGGGGAGCTGTTTTTT	CSAESSGAANTGELFF
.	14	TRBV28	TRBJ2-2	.	TGTGCCAGCAGTTGGGGACATAGGACCGGGGAGCTGTTTTTT	CASSWGHRTGELFF
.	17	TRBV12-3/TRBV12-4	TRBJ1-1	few	TGTGCCAGCAACCTTGACAGGTTCTATTTGGGGGGCACTGAAGCTTTCTTT	CASNLDRFYLGGTEAFF
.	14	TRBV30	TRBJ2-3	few	TGTGCCTGGAGTCCCACGAGTGAGGCAGATACGCAGTATTTT	CAWSPTSEADTQYF
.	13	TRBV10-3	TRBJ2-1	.	TGTGCCATCAAGAGTCAGGGAGAGGAGACCCAGTTCTTC	CAIKSQGEETQFF